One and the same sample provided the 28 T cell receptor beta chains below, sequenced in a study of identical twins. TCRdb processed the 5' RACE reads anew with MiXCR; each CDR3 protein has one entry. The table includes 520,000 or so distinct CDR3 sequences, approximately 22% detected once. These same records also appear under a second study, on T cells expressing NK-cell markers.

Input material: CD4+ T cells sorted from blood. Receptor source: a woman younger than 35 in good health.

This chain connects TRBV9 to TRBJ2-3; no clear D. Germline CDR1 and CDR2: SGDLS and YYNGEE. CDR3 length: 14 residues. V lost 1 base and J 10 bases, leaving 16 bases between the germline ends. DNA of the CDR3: TGTGCCAGCAGCGTATCCCAGACGTACGGTCCGCAGTATTTT. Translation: CASSVSQTYGPQYF.

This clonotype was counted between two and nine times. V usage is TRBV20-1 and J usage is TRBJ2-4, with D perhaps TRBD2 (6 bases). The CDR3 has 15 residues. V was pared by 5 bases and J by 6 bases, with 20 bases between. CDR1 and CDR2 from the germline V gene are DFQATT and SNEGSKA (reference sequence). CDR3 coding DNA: TGCAGTGCTCCCGGGACTCGTAGTGAGATAAACATTCAGTACTTC. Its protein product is CSAPGTRSEINIQYF.

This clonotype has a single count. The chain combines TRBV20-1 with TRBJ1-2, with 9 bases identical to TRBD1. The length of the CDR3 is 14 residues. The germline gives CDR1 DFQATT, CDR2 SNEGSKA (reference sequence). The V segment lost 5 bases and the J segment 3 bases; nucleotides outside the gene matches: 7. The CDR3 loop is CSASPTGGDYGYTF. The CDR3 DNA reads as TGCAGTGCTTCTCCGACAGGGGGTGACTATGGCTACACCTTC.

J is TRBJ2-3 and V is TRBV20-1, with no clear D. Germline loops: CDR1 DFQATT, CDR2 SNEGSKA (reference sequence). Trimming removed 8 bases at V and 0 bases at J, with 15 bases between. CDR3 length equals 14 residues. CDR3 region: CSHAARSSTDTQYF. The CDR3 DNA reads TGCAGTCACGCCGCGCGTTCTAGCACAGATACGCAGTATTTT.

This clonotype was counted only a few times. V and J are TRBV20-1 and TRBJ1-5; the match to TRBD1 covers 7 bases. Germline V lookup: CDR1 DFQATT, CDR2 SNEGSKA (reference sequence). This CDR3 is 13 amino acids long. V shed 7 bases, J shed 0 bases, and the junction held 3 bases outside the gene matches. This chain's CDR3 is CSVGQDSNQPQHF. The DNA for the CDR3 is TGCAGTGTAGGACAGGATAGCAATCAGCCCCAGCATTTT.

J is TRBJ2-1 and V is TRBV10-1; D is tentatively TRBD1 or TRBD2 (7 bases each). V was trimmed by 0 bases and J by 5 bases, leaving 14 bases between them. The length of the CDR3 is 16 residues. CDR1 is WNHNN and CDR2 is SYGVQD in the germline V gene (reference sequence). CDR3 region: CASSESGAGQHNEQFF. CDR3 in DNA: TGCGCCAGCAGTGAGTCGGGAGCGGGACAGCACAATGAGCAGTTCTTC.

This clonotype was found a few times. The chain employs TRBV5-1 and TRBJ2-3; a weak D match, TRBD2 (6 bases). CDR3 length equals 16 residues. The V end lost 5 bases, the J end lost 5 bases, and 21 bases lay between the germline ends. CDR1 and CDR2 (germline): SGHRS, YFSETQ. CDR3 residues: CASRGPTSRNGDTQYF. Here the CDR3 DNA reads TGCGCCAGCAGAGGACCTACTAGCCGTAATGGAGATACGCAGTATTTT.

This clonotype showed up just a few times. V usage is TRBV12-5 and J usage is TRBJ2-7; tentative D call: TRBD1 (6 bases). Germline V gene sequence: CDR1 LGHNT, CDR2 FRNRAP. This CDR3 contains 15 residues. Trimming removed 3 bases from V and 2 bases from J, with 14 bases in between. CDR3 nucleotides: TGTGCTAGTGGTTTCCCCCGGGACAAGCCCTACGAGCAGTACTTC. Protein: CASGFPRDKPYEQYF.

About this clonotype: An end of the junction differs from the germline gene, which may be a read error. The DNA of the CDR3 is TGTGCCAGCAGCCAAGGGGCAGCTAAGGAAAAACTGTTTTTT. This sequence encodes CASSQGAAKEKLFF. The rearrangement joins TRBV16 to TRBJ1-4, with a tentative D call TRBD1 (5 bases). Germline V gene lookup returns CDR1 KGHSY and CDR2 FQNENV. This CDR3 region has 14 residues. The entire variable domain, with the rest obtained from reference TRBV16 and TRBJ1-4, is as follows: GEEVAQTPKHLVRGEGQKAKLYCAPIKGHSYVFWYQQVLKNEFKFLISFQNENVFDETGMPKERFSAKCLPNSPCSLEIQATKLEDSAVYFCASSQGAAKEKLFFGSGTQLSVL.

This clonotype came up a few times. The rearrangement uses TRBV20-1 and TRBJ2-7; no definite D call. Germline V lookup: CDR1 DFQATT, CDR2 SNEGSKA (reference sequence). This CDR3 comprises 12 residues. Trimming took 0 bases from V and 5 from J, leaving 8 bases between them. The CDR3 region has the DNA TGCAGTGCTAGAGAAGGATCCCACGAGCAGTACTTC. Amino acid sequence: CSAREGSHEQYF.

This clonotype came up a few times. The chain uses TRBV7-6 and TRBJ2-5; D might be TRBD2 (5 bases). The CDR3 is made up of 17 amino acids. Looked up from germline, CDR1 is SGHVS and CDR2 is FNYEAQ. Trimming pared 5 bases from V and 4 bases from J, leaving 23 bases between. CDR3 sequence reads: CASSAYIAPELGETQYF. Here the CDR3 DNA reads TGTGCCAGCAGCGCTTACATAGCGCCCGAGTTGGGAGAGACCCAGTACTTC.

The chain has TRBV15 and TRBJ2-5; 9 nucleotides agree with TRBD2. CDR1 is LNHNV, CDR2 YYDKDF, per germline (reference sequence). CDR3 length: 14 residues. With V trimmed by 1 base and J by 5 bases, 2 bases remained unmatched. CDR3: CATSRGSGGETQYF. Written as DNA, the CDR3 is TGTGCCACCAGCAGAGGTAGCGGGGGCGAGACCCAGTACTTC.

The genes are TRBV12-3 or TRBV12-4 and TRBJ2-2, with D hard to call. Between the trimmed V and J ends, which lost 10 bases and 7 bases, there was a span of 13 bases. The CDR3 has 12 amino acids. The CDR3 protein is CATIGYGGELFF. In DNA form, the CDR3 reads TGTGCCACCATAGGTTATGGCGGGGAGCTGTTTTTT.

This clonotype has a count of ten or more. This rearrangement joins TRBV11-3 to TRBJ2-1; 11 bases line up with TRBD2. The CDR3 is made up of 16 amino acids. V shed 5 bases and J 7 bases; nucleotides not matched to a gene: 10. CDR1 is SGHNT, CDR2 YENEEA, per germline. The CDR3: CASSPRSSGRRNEQFF. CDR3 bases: TGTGCCAGCAGCCCCCGTTCTAGCGGGAGGCGGAATGAGCAGTTCTTC.

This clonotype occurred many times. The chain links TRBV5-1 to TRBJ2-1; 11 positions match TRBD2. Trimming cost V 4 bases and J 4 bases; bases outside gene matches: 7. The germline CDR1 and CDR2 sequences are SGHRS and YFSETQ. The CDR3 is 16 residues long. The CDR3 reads CASSPGTSGNYNEQFF. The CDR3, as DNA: TGCGCCAGCAGCCCTGGGACTAGCGGAAATTACAATGAGCAGTTCTTC. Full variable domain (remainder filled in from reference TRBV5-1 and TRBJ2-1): KAGVTQTPRYLIKTRGQQVTLSCSPISGHRSVSWYQQTPGQGLQFLFEYFSETQRNKGNFPGRFSGRQFSNSRSEMNVSTLELGDSALYLCASSPGTSGNYNEQFFGPGTRLTVL.

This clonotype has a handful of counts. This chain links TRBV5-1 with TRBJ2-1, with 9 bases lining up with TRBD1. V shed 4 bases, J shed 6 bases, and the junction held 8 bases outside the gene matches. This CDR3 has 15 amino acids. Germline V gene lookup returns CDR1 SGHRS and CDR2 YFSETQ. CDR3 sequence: CASSGGDRAANEQFF. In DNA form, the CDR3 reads TGCGCCAGCAGCGGGGGGGACAGGGCCGCCAATGAGCAGTTCTTC.

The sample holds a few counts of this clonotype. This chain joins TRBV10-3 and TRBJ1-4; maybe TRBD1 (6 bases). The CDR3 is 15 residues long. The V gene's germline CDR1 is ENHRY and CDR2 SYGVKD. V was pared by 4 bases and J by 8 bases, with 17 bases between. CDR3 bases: TGTGCCATCAGTGGCTCCGGGGCCGGGGGCGAAAAACTGTTTTTT. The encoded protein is CAISGSGAGGEKLFF.

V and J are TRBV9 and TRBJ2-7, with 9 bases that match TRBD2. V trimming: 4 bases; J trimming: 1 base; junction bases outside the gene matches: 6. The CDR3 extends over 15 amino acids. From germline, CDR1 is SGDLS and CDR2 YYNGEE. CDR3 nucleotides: TGTGCCAGCAGCCCCCGACTAGCGGAGTCCTACGAGCAGTACTTC. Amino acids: CASSPRLAESYEQYF.

CDR3 sequence reads: CASSYSGTGTEAFF. The CDR3 region has the DNA TGTGCCAGCAGTTACTCGGGGACAGGCACTGAAGCTTTCTTT. The V gene is TRBV6-5, the J gene TRBJ1-1, with 8 bases aligning to TRBD1. The germline CDR1 and CDR2 sequences are MNHEY and SVGAGI. V shed 0 bases and J 4 bases; nucleotides not matched to a gene: 1. The CDR3 length is 14 residues.

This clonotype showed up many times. CDR3 DNA sequence: TGCAGCGTTGAGTTAATGTACGGACAGCGCTACAATGAGCAGTTCTTC. As protein: CSVELMYGQRYNEQFF. The chain carries TRBV29-1 and TRBJ2-1, with a possible D match to TRBD1 (6 bases). The CDR3 has 16 residues. V was clipped by 3 bases and J by 3 bases, with 18 bases between them. Germline lookup yields CDR1 SQVTM and CDR2 ANQGSEA.

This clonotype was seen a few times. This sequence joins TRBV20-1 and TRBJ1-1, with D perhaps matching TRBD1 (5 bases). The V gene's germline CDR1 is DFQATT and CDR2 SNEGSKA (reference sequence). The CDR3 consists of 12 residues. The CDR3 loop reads CACPGAHTEAFF. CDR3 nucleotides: TGCGCTTGTCCCGGGGCTCACACTGAAGCTTTCTTT.

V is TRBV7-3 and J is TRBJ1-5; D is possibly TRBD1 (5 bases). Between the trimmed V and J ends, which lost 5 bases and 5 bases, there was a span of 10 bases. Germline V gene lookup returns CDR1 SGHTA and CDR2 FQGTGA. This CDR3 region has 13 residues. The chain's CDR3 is CASSRDLDQPQHF. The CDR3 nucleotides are TGTGCCAGCAGCCGGGACCTAGATCAGCCCCAGCATTTT.

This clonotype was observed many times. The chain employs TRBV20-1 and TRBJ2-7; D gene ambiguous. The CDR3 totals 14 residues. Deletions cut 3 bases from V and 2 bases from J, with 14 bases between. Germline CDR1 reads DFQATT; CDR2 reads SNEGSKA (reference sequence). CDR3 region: CSASTGSRTYEQYF. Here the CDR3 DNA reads TGCAGTGCTAGTACCGGGTCCCGGACCTACGAGCAGTACTTC.

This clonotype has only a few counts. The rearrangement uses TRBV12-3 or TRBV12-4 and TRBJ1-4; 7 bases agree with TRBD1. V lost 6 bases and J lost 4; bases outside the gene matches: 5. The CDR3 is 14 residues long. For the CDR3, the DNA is TGTGCCAGCAGGCTGACAGGGATTAATGAAAAACTGTTTTTT. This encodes CASRLTGINEKLFF.

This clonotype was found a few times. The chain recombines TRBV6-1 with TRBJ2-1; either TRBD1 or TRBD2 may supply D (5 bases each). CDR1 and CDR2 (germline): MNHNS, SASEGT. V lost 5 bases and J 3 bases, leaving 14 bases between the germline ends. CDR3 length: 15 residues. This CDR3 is CASSTGAGRYNEQFF. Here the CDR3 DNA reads TGTGCCAGCAGTACCGGGGCGGGTCGCTACAATGAGCAGTTCTTC.

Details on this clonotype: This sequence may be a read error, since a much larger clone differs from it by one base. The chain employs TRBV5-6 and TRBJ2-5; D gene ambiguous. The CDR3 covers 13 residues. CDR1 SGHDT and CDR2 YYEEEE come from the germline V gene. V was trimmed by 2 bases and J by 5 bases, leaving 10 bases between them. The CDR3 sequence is CASSLPGWETQYF. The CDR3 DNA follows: TGTGCCAGCAGCTTACCCGGTTGGGAGACCCAGTACTTC.

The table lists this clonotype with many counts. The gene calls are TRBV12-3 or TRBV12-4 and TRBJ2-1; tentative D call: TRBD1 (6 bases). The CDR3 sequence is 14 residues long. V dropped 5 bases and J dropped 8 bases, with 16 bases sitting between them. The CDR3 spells CASSIPTGNDEQFF. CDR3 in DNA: TGTGCCAGCAGTATCCCGACAGGAAACGATGAGCAGTTCTTC.

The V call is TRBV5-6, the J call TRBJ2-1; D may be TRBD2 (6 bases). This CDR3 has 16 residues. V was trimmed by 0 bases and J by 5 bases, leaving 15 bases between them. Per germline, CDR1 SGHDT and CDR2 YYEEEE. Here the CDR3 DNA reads TGTGCCAGCAGCTTGGCCGTACTAGCCTACCACAATGAGCAGTTCTTC. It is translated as CASSLAVLAYHNEQFF.